This T cell receptor (beta chain) was sequenced during a study of T cell responses to AZD1222 COVID-19 vaccine. Study conclusions and caveats: Clonal diversity may have been underestimated in mostly white British donors. In the spike-specific TCR repertoire, nearly half reportedly target unmutated variant regions.

As concerns this clone: What it binds is unknown.

Assay used: immunoSEQ multiplex PCR; TCRdb lists only in-frame clones, some missing. In the table there are approximately 100,000 clones, about 89% of which are singletons. Sequenced material: peripheral blood, taken 28 days after the second dose of the MenACWY control vaccine. This sequence was found in an adult who received the MenACWY meningococcal vaccine as a control.

Here the CDR3 DNA reads TGTGCCAGCAGCAAAGGCAGGGCATTAAATGGCTACACCTTC. This sequence encodes CASSKGRALNGYTF. V and J are TRBV21-1 and TRBJ1-2; TRBD1 reflects the table's D call only, with no check against the DNA. TRBV21-1 is a known pseudogene. The CDR3 has 14 residues.